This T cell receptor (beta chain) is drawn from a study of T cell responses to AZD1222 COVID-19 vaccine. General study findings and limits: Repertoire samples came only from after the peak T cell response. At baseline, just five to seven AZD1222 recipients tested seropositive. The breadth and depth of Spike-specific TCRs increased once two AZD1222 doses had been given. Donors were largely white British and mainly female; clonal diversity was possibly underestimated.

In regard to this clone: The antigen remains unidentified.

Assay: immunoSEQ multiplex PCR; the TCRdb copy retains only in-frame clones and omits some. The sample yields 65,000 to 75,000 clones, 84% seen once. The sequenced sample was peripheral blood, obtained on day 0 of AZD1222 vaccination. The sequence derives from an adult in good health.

The CDR3 spells CASSRPSGTPFSNQPQHF. In nucleotides, the CDR3 is TGTGCCAGCAGTCGACCCTCCGGGACGCCTTTTAGCAATCAGCCCCAGCATTTT. V usage is TRBV5-8 and J usage is TRBJ1-5; TRBD1 is a possible D gene (5 bases). Germline CDR1 is SGHTS and CDR2 is YDEGEE. CDR3 size: 18 residues. Trimming stripped 5 bases from V and 0 bases from J, with 21 bases between.